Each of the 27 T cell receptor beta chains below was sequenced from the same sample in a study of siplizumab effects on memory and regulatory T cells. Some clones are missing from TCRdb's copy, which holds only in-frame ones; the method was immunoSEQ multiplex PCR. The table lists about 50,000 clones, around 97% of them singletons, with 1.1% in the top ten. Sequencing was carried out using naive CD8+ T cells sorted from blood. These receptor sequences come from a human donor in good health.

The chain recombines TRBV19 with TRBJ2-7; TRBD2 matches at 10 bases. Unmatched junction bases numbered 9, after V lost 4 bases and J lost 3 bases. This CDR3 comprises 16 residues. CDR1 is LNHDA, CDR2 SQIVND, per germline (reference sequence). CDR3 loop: CASSTWTSGPLYEQYF. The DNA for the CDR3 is TGTGCCAGTAGTACTTGGACTAGCGGACCTCTCTACGAGCAGTACTTC.

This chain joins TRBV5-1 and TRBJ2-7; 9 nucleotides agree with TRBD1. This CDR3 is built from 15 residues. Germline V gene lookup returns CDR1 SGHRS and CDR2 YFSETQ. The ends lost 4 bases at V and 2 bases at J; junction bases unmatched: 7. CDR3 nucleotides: TGCGCCAGCAGCCCCGGGACAGGGATTACCTACGAGCAGTACTTC. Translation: CASSPGTGITYEQYF.

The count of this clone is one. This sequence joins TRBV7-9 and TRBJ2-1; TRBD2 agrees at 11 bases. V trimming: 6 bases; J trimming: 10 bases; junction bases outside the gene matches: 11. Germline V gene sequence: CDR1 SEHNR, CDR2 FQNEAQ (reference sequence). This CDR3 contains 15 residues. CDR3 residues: CASSLSPGLADEQFF. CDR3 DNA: TGTGCCAGCAGTCTCAGCCCGGGACTAGCGGACGAGCAGTTCTTC.

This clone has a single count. The CDR3 loop reads CASSDSSAGELFF. CDR3 sequence (DNA): TGTGCCAGCAGTGACTCGTCGGCGGGGGAGCTGTTTTTT. This chain links TRBV6-4 with TRBJ2-2; D call uncertain. The CDR3 has 13 residues. The V and J ends lost 0 bases and 8 bases respectively, with 7 bases between them. Germline V gene sequence: CDR1 MRHNA, CDR2 SNTAGT.

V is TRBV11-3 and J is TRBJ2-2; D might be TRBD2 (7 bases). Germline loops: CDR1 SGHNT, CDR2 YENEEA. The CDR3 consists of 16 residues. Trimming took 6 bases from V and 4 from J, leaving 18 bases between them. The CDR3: CASSPGAGEGTGELFF. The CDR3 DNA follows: TGTGCCAGCAGTCCAGGGGCGGGAGAAGGCACCGGGGAGCTGTTTTTT.

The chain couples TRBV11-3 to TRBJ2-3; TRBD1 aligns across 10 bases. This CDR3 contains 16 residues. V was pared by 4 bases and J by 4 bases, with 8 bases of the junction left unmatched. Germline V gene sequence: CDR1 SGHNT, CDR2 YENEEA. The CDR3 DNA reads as TGTGCCAGCAGCTCCCCCTCGACAGGGGGCGCAGATACGCAGTATTTT. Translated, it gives CASSSPSTGGADTQYF.

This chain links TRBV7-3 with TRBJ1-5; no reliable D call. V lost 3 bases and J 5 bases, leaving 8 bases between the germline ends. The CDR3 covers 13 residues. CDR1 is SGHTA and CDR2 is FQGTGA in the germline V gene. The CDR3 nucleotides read TGTGCCAGCAGCTTGCTATGGGATCAGCCCCAGCATTTT. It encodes CASSLLWDQPQHF.

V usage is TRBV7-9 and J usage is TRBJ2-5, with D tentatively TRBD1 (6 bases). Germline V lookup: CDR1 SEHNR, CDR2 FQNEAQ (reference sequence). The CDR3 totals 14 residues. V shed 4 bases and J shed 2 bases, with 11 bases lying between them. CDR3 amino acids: CASSSIDRQETQYF. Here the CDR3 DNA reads TGTGCCAGCAGCTCCATCGACAGGCAAGAGACCCAGTACTTC.

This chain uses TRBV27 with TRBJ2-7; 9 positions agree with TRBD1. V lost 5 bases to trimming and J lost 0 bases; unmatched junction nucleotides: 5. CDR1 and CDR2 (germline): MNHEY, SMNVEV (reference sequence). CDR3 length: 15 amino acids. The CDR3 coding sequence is TGTGCCAGCAGTCTCGGGACAGGGAGCTCCTACGAGCAGTACTTC. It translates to CASSLGTGSSYEQYF.

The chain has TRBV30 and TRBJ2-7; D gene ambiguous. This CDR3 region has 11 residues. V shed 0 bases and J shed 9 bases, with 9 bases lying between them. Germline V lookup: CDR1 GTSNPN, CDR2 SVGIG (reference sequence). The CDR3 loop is CAWSVGERQYF. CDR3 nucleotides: TGTGCCTGGAGTGTCGGTGAGAGGCAGTACTTC. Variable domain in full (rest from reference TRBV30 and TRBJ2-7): SQTIHQWPATLVQPVGSPLSLECTVEGTSNPNLYWYRQAAGRGLQLLFYSVGIGQISSEVPQNLSASRPQDRQFILSSKKLLLSDSGFYLCAWSVGERQYFGPGTRLTVT.

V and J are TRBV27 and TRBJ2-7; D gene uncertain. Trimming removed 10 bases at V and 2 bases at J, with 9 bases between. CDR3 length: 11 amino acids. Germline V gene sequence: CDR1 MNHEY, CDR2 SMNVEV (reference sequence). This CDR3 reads CATTHAYEQYF. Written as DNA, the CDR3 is TGTGCCACTACGCACGCCTACGAGCAGTACTTC.

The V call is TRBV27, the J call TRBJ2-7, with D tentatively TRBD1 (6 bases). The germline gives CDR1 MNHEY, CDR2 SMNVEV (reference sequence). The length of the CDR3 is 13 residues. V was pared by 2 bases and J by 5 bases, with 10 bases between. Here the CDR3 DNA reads TGTGCCAGCAGTTTACTCAGGGGCGACGAGCAGTACTTC. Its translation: CASSLLRGDEQYF.

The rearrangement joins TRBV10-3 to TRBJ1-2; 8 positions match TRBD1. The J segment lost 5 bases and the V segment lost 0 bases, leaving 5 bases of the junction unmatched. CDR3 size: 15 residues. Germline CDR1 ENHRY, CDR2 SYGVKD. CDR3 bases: TGTGCCATCAGTGAGTCACCGGGGACAGGTTATGGCTACACCTTC. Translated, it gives CAISESPGTGYGYTF.

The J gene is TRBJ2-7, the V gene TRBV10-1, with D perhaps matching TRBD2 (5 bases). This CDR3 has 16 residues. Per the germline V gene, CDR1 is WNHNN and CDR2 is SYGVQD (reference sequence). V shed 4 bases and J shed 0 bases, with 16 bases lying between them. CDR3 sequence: CASSGRRRQSSYEQYF. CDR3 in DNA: TGCGCCAGCAGTGGACGAAGGAGGCAAAGCTCCTACGAGCAGTACTTC.

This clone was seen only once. CDR3 DNA sequence: TGTGCCAGTCGAGGGTCCCGTAACTATGGCTACACCTTC. It encodes CASRGSRNYGYTF. The chain employs TRBV19 and TRBJ1-2; D unclear. The CDR3 extends over 13 amino acids. Germline lookup yields CDR1 LNHDA and CDR2 SQIVND (reference sequence). The V and J ends lost 8 bases and 1 base respectively, with 11 bases between them.

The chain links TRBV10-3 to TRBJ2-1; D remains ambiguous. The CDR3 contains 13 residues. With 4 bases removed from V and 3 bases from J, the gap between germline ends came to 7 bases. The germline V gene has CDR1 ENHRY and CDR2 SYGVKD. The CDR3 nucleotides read TGTGCCATCAGTGTGAACAGCTACAATGAGCAGTTCTTC. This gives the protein CAISVNSYNEQFF.

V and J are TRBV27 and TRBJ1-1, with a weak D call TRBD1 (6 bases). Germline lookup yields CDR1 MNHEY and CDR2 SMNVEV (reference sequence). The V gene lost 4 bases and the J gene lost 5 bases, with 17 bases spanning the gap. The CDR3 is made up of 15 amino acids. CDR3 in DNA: TGTGCCAGCAGTTCTTACAGGGAACTGGGGACTGAAGCTTTCTTT. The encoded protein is CASSSYRELGTEAFF.

CDR3 DNA: TGTGCCAGCAGTGAACTACTAGCGAACACAGATACGCAGTATTTT. The encoded protein is CASSELLANTDTQYF. V and J are TRBV2 and TRBJ2-3; 7 bases fit TRBD2. The CDR3 sequence is 15 residues long. In germline, CDR1 is SNHLY, CDR2 FYNNEI. Trimming took 2 bases from V and 2 from J; bases not matched to a gene: 4.

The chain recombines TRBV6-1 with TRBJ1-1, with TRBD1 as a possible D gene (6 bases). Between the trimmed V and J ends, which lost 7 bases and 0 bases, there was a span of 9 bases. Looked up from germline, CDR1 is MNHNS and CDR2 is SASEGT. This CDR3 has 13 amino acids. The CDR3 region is CASIWGLNTEAFF. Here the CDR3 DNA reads TGTGCCAGCATTTGGGGGCTGAACACTGAAGCTTTCTTT.

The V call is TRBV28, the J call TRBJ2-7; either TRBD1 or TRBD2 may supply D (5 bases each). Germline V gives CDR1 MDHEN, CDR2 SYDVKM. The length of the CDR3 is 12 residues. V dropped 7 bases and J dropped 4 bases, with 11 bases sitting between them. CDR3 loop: CASTGGRYEQYF. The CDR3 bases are TGTGCCAGCACTGGGGGACGGTACGAGCAGTACTTC.

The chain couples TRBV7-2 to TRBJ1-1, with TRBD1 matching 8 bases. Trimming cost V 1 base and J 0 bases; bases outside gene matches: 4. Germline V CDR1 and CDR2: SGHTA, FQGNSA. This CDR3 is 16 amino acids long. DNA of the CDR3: TGTGCCAGCAGCTTAGGGACAGGGAAAATGAACACTGAAGCTTTCTTT. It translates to CASSLGTGKMNTEAFF.

CDR3 coding DNA: TGTGCCAGCAGTTTCGGGGACGAGCAGTACTTC. It encodes CASSFGDEQYF. The J gene is TRBJ2-7, the V gene TRBV27, with a weak D call TRBD2 (5 bases). V was clipped by 3 bases and J by 5 bases, with 5 bases between them. This CDR3 contains 11 residues. CDR1 is MNHEY and CDR2 is SMNVEV in the germline V gene (reference sequence).

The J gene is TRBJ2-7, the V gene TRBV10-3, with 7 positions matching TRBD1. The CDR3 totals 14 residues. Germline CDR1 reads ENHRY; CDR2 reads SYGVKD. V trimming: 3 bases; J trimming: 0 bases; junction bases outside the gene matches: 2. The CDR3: CAISEGTDSYEQYF. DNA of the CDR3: TGTGCCATCAGTGAAGGGACAGACTCCTACGAGCAGTACTTC.

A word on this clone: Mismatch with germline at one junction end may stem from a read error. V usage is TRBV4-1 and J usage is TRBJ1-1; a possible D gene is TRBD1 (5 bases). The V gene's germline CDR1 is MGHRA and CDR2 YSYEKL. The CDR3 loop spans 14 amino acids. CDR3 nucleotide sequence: TGCACCAGCAGCCAAGGGGACGGGAACACTGAAGCTTTCTTT. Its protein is CTSSQGDGNTEAFF.

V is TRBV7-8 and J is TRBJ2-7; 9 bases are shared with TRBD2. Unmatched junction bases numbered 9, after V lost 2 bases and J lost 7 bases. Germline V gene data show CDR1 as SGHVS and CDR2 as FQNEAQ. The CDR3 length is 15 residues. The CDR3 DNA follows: TGTGCCAGCAGCTTAAGGCTAGCGGGAATAGGGGAGCAGTACTTC. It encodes CASSLRLAGIGEQYF.

CDR3 DNA: TGTGCCAGCAGCTTGGCCGGGCCCGAAGCTTTCTTT. It is translated as CASSLAGPEAFF. The chain is built from TRBV5-5 and TRBJ1-1; no definite D call. V was shortened by 0 bases and J by 8 bases, with 8 bases between the two germline ends. From germline, CDR1 is SGHKS and CDR2 YYEKEE (reference sequence). The CDR3 has 12 amino acids.

The CDR3 protein is CASSPSTDTQYF. CDR3 DNA sequence: TGCGCCAGCAGCCCTAGCACAGATACGCAGTATTTT. The chain is built from TRBV5-1 and TRBJ2-3; no clear D gene. Germline lookup yields CDR1 SGHRS and CDR2 YFSETQ. The CDR3 extends over 12 amino acids. Trimming pared 4 bases from V and 0 bases from J, leaving 3 bases between.